This T cell receptor beta chain was documented in a study of blood T cell repertoires in COVID-19. Turning to the study itself: Samples of COVID-19 (acute and convalescent) were obtained from the United States, Italy and Spain. T cells, B-cell-depleted T cells, or PBMCs supplied cDNA or gDNA.

This clone showed up just a few times. The V gene's germline CDR1 is SGHVS and CDR2 FQNEAQ. The CDR3 sequence is 16 residues long. V was clipped by 5 bases and J by 2 bases, with 18 bases between them. Some clones are missing from TCRdb's copy, which holds only in-frame ones; the method was immunoSEQ multiplex PCR. The data contain 150,000 to 200,000 clones, 90% to 95% of them singletons. The TCR was taken from a man aged 45-65 years with acute or convalescent COVID-19. The chain recombines TRBV7-8 with TRBJ1-2, with D perhaps TRBD1 (6 bases). The sample consisted of peripheral blood. Here the CDR3 reads CASSISTGNPNYGYTF. CDR3 nucleotide sequence: TGTGCCAGCAGCATATCAACAGGGAATCCCAACTATGGCTACACCTTC.